This TCR beta chain came from a study of T cell responses to AZD1222 COVID-19 vaccine. Study information: Pooled together were second doses at about 4 or about 12 weeks.

A note on this clone: Antigen specificity is unknown.

Study findings and constraints: Unmutated variant regions are reportedly the target of nearly half of TCRs that are spike-specific. Most donors were white British, females outnumbered males, and clonal diversity was possibly underestimated. Without day 14 samples, only post-peak T cell repertoires were studied.

Germline V CDR1 and CDR2: SGHDN, FVKESK. The V segment lost 4 bases and the J segment 5 bases; nucleotides outside the gene matches: 5. There are 16 residues in the CDR3. Sequencing was performed with immunoSEQ multiplex PCR; in TCRdb, only in-frame clones are kept and a portion is missing. Here the sample spans about 84,000 clones, roughly 87% being singletons. The chain couples TRBV14 to TRBJ2-1; 13 bases are shared with TRBD2. The origin of this receptor is an adult in good health. The source material was peripheral blood, sampled on day 0 of AZD1222 vaccination. The DNA for the CDR3 is TGTGCCAGCAGCCTAGGGACTAGCGGGACGCACAATGAGCAGTTCTTC. It specifies CASSLGTSGTHNEQFF.